This TCR beta chain is from a study of T cells in Graves' hyperthyroidism and ophthalmopathy. Amplified regions were TCR beta CDR3 sequences from RNA transcripts. Primed by the HTBI set, a first-round RT-PCR was run on the TCR CDR3. TCRdb ran MiXCR on the multiplex PCR reads and lists one entry per CDR3 protein. This sample has approximately 300,000 distinct CDR3 sequences, with over 15% found just once. V was cut by 2 bases and J by 9 bases, with 14 bases left in between. Germline V gives CDR1 MGHRA, CDR2 YSYEKL. CDR3 length equals 15 residues. Over 9 ml of fresh peripheral blood supplied the PBMCs. This chain uses TRBV4-1 with TRBJ1-6; D remains unclear. Sequences were obtained from blood. This receptor was taken from a woman aged 55-75 years with Graves' ophthalmopathy. This CDR3 reads CASSQQHRGGSPLHF. DNA of the CDR3: TGCGCCAGCAGCCAACAACACCGTGGAGGTTCACCCCTCCACTTT.